The 26 T cell receptor beta chains in this list originate from one sample, sequenced in a study of blood T cells in healthy people across ages. Primed by a sample-barcoded 5' primer and a J-beta primer mix, a second PCR proceeded for 7 to 11 cycles. TCRdb recomputed calls from the 5' RACE reads with MiXCR, one row per CDR3 protein. The sample lists around 2 million distinct CDR3 sequences, approximately 39% occurring once. Sample: blood. The receptors come from a human donor in good health.

This clonotype was observed a handful of times. This sequence joins TRBV6-2 or TRBV6-3 and TRBJ2-5; the D call may be TRBD1 or TRBD2 (5 bases each). V dropped 5 bases and J dropped 7 bases, with 17 bases sitting between them. The CDR3 runs 14 residues. The germline CDR1 and CDR2 sequences are MNHEY and SVGEGT. CDR3 in amino acids: CASSPGTVWGTQYF. CDR3 bases: TGTGCCAGCAGTCCCGGGACGGTGTGGGGGACCCAGTACTTC.

For this clonotype: One end of the junction does not line up with germline, which may come from a read error. The chain combines TRBV5-6 with TRBJ1-2; maybe TRBD1 (6 bases). Germline V CDR1 and CDR2: SGHDT, YYEEEE. The CDR3 loop spans 15 amino acids. The CDR3 region has the DNA TGTGCCTGCAGCCCGCAGGGGTCCAGATTCTATGGCTACACCTTC. This encodes CACSPQGSRFYGYTF.

About this clonotype itself: Germline and junction disagree at one end, which may indicate a read error. This chain joins TRBV2 and TRBJ1-5; the D gene is possibly TRBD1 (6 bases). CDR3 length: 15 amino acids. The germline V gene encodes CDR1 SNHLY and CDR2 FYNNEI. The CDR3 coding sequence is TGTGCCAGCAGCGCCGGGACACTCAGCAATCGGCCCCAGCATTTT. Amino acid sequence: CASSAGTLSNRPQHF.

This clonotype was counted only a few times. This CDR3 is CASGLGLAGLGETQYF. CDR3 bases: TGTGCTAGTGGTTTGGGCCTAGCGGGGCTCGGGGAGACCCAGTACTTC. The genes are TRBV12-5 and TRBJ2-4; 9 bases map to TRBD2. The DNA end lines up better with TRBJ2-5; the J call may be wrong. Germline V gives CDR1 LGHNT, CDR2 FRNRAP. This CDR3 is 16 amino acids long.

This clonotype was seen a handful of times. This chain connects TRBV7-2 to TRBJ1-2, with D possibly TRBD1 on 6 matching bases. Germline V gives CDR1 SGHTA, CDR2 FQGNSA. V was clipped by 1 base and J by 11 bases, with 17 bases between them. The CDR3 is 14 residues long. The CDR3 DNA reads as TGTGCCAGCAGCTTAGGGGGGGCCGGACGCGGATACACCTTC. Its translation is CASSLGGAGRGYTF.

The chain has TRBV12-5 and TRBJ2-5; 8 nucleotides align to TRBD1. This CDR3 contains 13 residues. With 6 bases clipped from V and 1 base from J, the junction kept 1 base outside the gene matches. Germline CDR1 and CDR2: LGHNT and FRNRAP. The CDR3 DNA follows: TGTGCTAGTGGCGACAGGGGCCAAGAGACCCAGTACTTC. It translates to CASGDRGQETQYF.

This clonotype was seen a few times. The J gene is TRBJ1-1, the V gene TRBV7-3; D perhaps matches TRBD1 (5 bases). The ends were cut back, 3 bases at V and 11 bases at J, with 16 bases in the middle. This CDR3 contains 13 residues. Germline V gene data show CDR1 as SGHTA and CDR2 as FQGTGA. For the CDR3, the DNA is TGTGCCAGCAGCTTCTGGGGGACCCCTGTGGCTTTCTTT. This codes for CASSFWGTPVAFF.

The chain links TRBV4-3 to TRBJ2-1; the D gene is possibly TRBD2 (6 bases). Germline assignment: CDR1 LGHNA and CDR2 YSLEER. V lost 4 bases and J lost 8, with 18 bases in between. There are 15 residues in the CDR3. CDR3 nucleotide sequence: TGCGCCAGCAGCCGAGAAGGACTAACAGCGTATGAGCAGTTCTTC. Its translation: CASSREGLTAYEQFF.

The chain links TRBV7-9 to TRBJ2-2; TRBD2 is a possible D gene (5 bases). CDR3 size: 15 residues. Deletions cut 8 bases from V and 3 bases from J, with 16 bases between. Germline V CDR1 and CDR2: SEHNR, FQNEAQ (reference sequence). The CDR3 loop is CASLASQWDTGELFF. The DNA of the CDR3 is TGTGCCAGCCTAGCTTCCCAGTGGGACACCGGGGAGCTGTTTTTT.

J is TRBJ1-2 and V is TRBV28; no firm D call. Germline V gene lookup returns CDR1 MDHEN and CDR2 SYDVKM. The CDR3 extends over 13 amino acids. Trimming pared 3 bases from V and 7 bases from J, leaving 12 bases between. The CDR3 loop is CASSFETHLGYTF. CDR3 coding DNA: TGTGCCAGCAGTTTCGAAACACACCTTGGCTACACCTTC.

This clonotype was seen more than once but under ten times. The chain carries TRBV4-3 and TRBJ2-1, with D unresolved. CDR3 length: 14 residues. V was clipped by 0 bases and J by 9 bases, with 12 bases between them. The germline V gene has CDR1 LGHNA and CDR2 YSLEER. This CDR3 is CASSQDPISAEQFF. The DNA of the CDR3 is TGCGCCAGCAGCCAAGACCCTATTTCAGCTGAGCAGTTCTTC.

J is TRBJ1-6 and V is TRBV5-1; D is unclear. V gave up 0 bases and J gave up 6 bases, with 10 bases separating them. The germline CDR1 and CDR2 sequences are SGHRS and YFSETQ. The CDR3 runs to 15 residues. This chain's CDR3 is CASSLGAFVNSPLHF. The CDR3 DNA follows: TGCGCCAGCAGCTTGGGAGCCTTCGTTAATTCACCCCTCCACTTT.

The genes are TRBV7-2 and TRBJ2-4; possible D gene TRBD2, 6 bases. V lost 1 base to trimming and J lost 13 bases, with 20 bases between them. The germline gives CDR1 SGHTA, CDR2 FQGNSA. The CDR3 is made up of 15 amino acids. The CDR3 sequence is CASSLDPLDLREQYF. CDR3 DNA sequence: TGTGCCAGCAGCTTAGACCCCCTAGACCTACGGGAGCAGTACTTC.

This clonotype was counted a few times. The chain is built from TRBV10-2 and TRBJ2-7; either TRBD1 or TRBD2 may fit D (5 bases each). The V gene's germline CDR1 is WSHSY and CDR2 SAAADI. The germline V and J ends were trimmed by 7 bases and 2 bases, with 12 bases remaining between them. The CDR3 sequence is 13 residues long. The CDR3 nucleotides read TGCGCCAGCACCGGGACGCTAACCTACGAGCAGTACTTC. Protein sequence: CASTGTLTYEQYF.

The chain combines TRBV7-9 with TRBJ1-2; weak D call: TRBD1 (6 bases). CDR1 SEHNR and CDR2 FQNEAQ come from the germline V gene (reference sequence). Trimming shortened V by 8 bases and J by 4 bases, and 14 bases separated the two germline ends. The CDR3 length is 13 residues. The CDR3 nucleotides are TGTGCCAGCTCCACCGGGACACCCTATGGCTACACCTTC. Encoded protein: CASSTGTPYGYTF.

The table lists this clonotype with a few counts. This chain joins TRBV7-2 and TRBJ1-2, with 7 bases matching TRBD1. CDR1 is SGHTA and CDR2 is FQGNSA in the germline V gene. CDR3 length: 15 amino acids. V shed 1 base, J shed 3 bases, and the junction held 5 bases outside the gene matches. In nucleotides, the CDR3 is TGTGCCAGCAGCTTAGGAGGGGGCGCGGACTATGGCTACACCTTC. Protein sequence: CASSLGGGADYGYTF.

This chain joins TRBV4-3 and TRBJ2-1; a possible D gene is TRBD1 (6 bases). The germline V gene encodes CDR1 LGHNA and CDR2 YSLEER. Trimming stripped 0 bases from V and 0 bases from J, with 15 bases between. The length of the CDR3 is 18 residues. In DNA, the CDR3 is TGCGCCAGCAGCCAAGATCTGGACAGTTTCAGCTCCTACAATGAGCAGTTCTTC. It is translated as CASSQDLDSFSSYNEQFF.

This clonotype has only one observation. This chain uses TRBV7-2 with TRBJ2-5; D may be TRBD1 (7 bases). The CDR3 loop spans 15 amino acids. Germline loops: CDR1 SGHTA, CDR2 FQGNSA. Trimming shortened V by 1 base and J by 5 bases, and 14 bases separated the two germline ends. CDR3 nucleotide sequence: TGTGCCAGCAGCTTAGAGGAGGGGGCCGTGGAGACCCAGTACTTC. It yields the protein CASSLEEGAVETQYF.

This rearrangement joins TRBV9 to TRBJ2-7; D is possibly TRBD1 or TRBD2 (6 bases each). Trimming took off 3 bases at V and 3 bases at J, with 22 bases between the two ends. The CDR3 has 17 residues. The germline V gene has CDR1 SGDLS and CDR2 YYNGEE. The CDR3 sequence: CASSGGPRGSGYYEQYF. The CDR3 DNA sequence: TGTGCCAGCAGCGGGGGGCCCAGGGGTAGCGGTTACTACGAGCAGTACTTC.

This clonotype was recorded once. The chain has TRBV20-1 and TRBJ2-4, with 8 bases aligning to TRBD1. Trimming cost V 0 bases and J 5 bases; bases outside gene matches: 6. The germline CDR1 and CDR2 sequences are DFQATT and SNEGSKA (reference sequence). This CDR3 comprises 15 residues. DNA for the CDR3: TGCAGTGCTAGAGATAGAGACAGGGGTCAAAACATTCAGTACTTC. It encodes CSARDRDRGQNIQYF.

In DNA form, the CDR3 reads TGTGCCAGCAGTTTACCGGCTGCCGAAAAGGAAAAACTGTTTTTT. The encoded protein is CASSLPAAEKEKLFF. The chain has TRBV12-3 or TRBV12-4 and TRBJ1-4; the D is unclear. Deletions cut 2 bases from V and 8 bases from J, with 15 bases between. The CDR3 length is 15 residues.

This rearrangement joins TRBV7-3 to TRBJ2-2; no clear D gene. Trimming removed 0 bases at V and 9 bases at J, with 8 bases between. CDR1 and CDR2 from the germline V gene are SGHTA and FQGTGA. This CDR3 is 13 amino acids long. The CDR3 protein is CASSLTVGRELFF. The CDR3 coding sequence is TGTGCCAGCAGCTTAACAGTGGGTCGGGAGCTGTTTTTT.

The chain couples TRBV7-9 to TRBJ2-1; weak D call: TRBD2 (5 bases). Germline V gene data show CDR1 as SEHNR and CDR2 as FQNEAQ (reference sequence). The ends were cut back, 5 bases at V and 2 bases at J, with 13 bases in the middle. The CDR3 spans 15 residues. The CDR3 region has the DNA TGTGCCAGCAGCAAACTAGGTTCCACCTACAATGAGCAGTTCTTC. Its protein is CASSKLGSTYNEQFF.

V is TRBV20-1 and J is TRBJ2-3; D ambiguous. The CDR3 runs 14 residues. Trimming left V 1 base short and J 2 bases short, with 10 bases between. The germline gives CDR1 DFQATT, CDR2 SNEGSKA (reference sequence). DNA for the CDR3: TGCAGTGCTAGAGGGGCCAGCTTCACAGATACGCAGTATTTT. Amino acid sequence: CSARGASFTDTQYF.

This clonotype was observed a few times. This chain uses TRBV3-1 with TRBJ2-5; TRBD2 agrees at 11 bases. CDR1 and CDR2 (germline): LGHDT, YNNKEL (reference sequence). The CDR3 extends over 16 amino acids. The V segment lost 4 bases and the J segment 2 bases; nucleotides outside the gene matches: 6. In nucleotides, the CDR3 is TGTGCCAGCAGCCCCGGGACTAGCGGAGATCAAGAGACCCAGTACTTC. Protein sequence: CASSPGTSGDQETQYF.

As to this clonotype: One end of the junction is discordant with germline, which a read error may explain. V gene TRBV5-6 combines with J gene TRBJ2-2, with a tentative D call TRBD2 (6 bases). Germline V gene data show CDR1 as SGHDT and CDR2 as YYEEEE. The CDR3 sequence is 15 residues long. CDR3 nucleotide sequence: TGTGCCAGCAGCTCGGGGTCCTGGGTCACCGGGGGGCTGTTTTTT. It yields the protein CASSSGSWVTGGLFF.